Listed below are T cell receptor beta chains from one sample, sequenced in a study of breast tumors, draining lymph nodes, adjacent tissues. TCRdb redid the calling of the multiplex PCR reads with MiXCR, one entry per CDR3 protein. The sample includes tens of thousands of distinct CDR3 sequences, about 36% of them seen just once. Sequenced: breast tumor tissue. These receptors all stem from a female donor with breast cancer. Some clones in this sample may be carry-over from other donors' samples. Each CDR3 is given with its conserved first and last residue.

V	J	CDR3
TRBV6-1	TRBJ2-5	CASRVRDRRSMQETQYF
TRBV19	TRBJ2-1	CASSMFAENSYNEQFF
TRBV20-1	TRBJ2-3	CSASLLAGGLPDTQYF
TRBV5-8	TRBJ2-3	CASSFGGEPSTDTQYF
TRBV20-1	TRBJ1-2	CSATPPGHNYGYTF
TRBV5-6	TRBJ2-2	CASSFRRELFF
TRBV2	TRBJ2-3	CASRLLETRTDTQYF
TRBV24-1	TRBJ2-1	CATSDSSSGRRDEQFF
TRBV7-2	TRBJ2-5	CASSLVLERETQYF
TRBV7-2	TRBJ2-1	CASSPIVSSYNEQFF